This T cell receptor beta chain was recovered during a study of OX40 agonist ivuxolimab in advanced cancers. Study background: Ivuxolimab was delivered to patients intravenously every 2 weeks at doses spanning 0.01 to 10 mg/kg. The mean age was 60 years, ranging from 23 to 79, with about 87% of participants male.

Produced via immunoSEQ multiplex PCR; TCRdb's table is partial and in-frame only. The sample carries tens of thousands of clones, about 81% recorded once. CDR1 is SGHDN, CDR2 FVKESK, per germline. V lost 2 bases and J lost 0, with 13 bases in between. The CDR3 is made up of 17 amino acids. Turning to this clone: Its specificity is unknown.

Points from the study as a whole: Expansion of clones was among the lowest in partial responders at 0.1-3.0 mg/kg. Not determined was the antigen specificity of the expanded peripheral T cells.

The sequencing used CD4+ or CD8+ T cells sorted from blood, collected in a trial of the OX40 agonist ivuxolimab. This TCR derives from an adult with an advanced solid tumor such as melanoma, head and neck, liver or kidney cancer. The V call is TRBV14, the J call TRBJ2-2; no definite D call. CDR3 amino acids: CASSQQGLLANTGELFF. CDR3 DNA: TGTGCCAGCAGCCAACAAGGTTTATTAGCGAACACCGGGGAGCTGTTTTTT.